Shown below are 31 T cell receptor beta chains from a single sample sequenced in a study of cytomegalovirus exposure and HLA in healthy donors. Primers for the PCR totalled 60 Vbeta and 13 Jbeta. Only in-frame clones appear in the TCRdb table, and some are missing; sequencing was by immunoSEQ multiplex PCR. The table records about 36,000 clones, over 60% of them present only once. Sequencing was carried out using PBMCs. The receptors stem from a man younger than 40 in good health and CMV-seronegative.

V gene TRBV29-1 combines with J gene TRBJ2-2; the D gene is possibly TRBD1 (5 bases). The germline gives CDR1 SQVTM, CDR2 ANQGSEA. The CDR3 length is 15 residues. V lost 3 bases, J lost 3 bases, and 14 bases lay in between. The CDR3 here is CSVDSGYLDTGELFF. The CDR3 DNA follows: TGCAGCGTTGACTCAGGGTATTTAGACACCGGGGAGCTGTTTTTT.

This clone was observed once. The chain joins TRBV7-6 to TRBJ2-7; 9 bases line up with TRBD1. The V gene's germline CDR1 is SGHVS and CDR2 FNYEAQ. The CDR3 contains 15 residues. The V gene end was trimmed by 5 bases and the J gene end by 6 bases; junction bases not matched to a gene: 11. The CDR3 DNA sequence: TGTGCCAGCAGCGGCTTGGGGGGACAGGGTTCCGAGCAGTACTTC. Its protein is CASSGLGGQGSEQYF.

The rearrangement links TRBV4-1 to TRBJ1-6; no firm D call. Deletions cut 4 bases from V and 9 bases from J, with 19 bases between. The CDR3 covers 16 residues. The V gene's germline CDR1 is MGHRA and CDR2 YSYEKL. The CDR3 is CASSLFTGPGVSPLHF. The CDR3, as DNA: TGCGCCAGCAGCCTCTTCACCGGGCCCGGGGTTTCACCCCTCCACTTT.

The chain combines TRBV28 with TRBJ1-3; D unclear. CDR3 size: 11 residues. The V gene's germline CDR1 is MDHEN and CDR2 SYDVKM. V dropped 6 bases and J dropped 4 bases, with 4 bases sitting between them. The CDR3 DNA sequence: TGTGCCAGCAGGACAGGAAACACCATATATTTT. It yields the protein CASRTGNTIYF.

V gene TRBV6-1 combines with J gene TRBJ2-7, with 8 bases aligning to TRBD1. The CDR3 totals 15 residues. With 3 bases clipped from V and 0 bases from J, the junction kept 4 bases outside the gene matches. Germline CDR1 MNHNS, CDR2 SASEGT. CDR3 in amino acids: CASSDRTGISYEQYF. For the CDR3, the DNA is TGTGCCAGCAGTGATAGGACAGGGATCTCCTACGAGCAGTACTTC.

This clone was seen a few times. The chain joins TRBV6-5 to TRBJ1-1; D is unclear. The V gene lost 6 bases and the J gene lost 6 bases, with 8 bases spanning the gap. Germline CDR1 is MNHEY and CDR2 is SVGAGI. The CDR3 totals 11 residues. The CDR3 sequence: CASRAQAEAFF. In DNA form, the CDR3 reads TGTGCCAGCAGAGCGCAAGCTGAAGCTTTCTTT.

The table lists this clone with a count of one. This rearrangement joins TRBV20-1 to TRBJ1-1; tentatively, D is TRBD1 (5 bases). The length of the CDR3 is 11 residues. Trimming took off 4 bases at V and 8 bases at J, with 11 bases between the two ends. From germline, CDR1 is DFQATT and CDR2 SNEGSKA (reference sequence). The CDR3 bases are TGCAGTGCTACCAGGACACGCGAAGCTTTCTTT. This encodes CSATRTREAFF.

The rearrangement links TRBV2 to TRBJ1-1; 7 bases line up with TRBD1. CDR3 length equals 13 residues. Per the germline V gene, CDR1 is SNHLY and CDR2 is FYNNEI. The trim removed 4 bases at V and 8 bases at J, leaving 7 bases unmatched. The chain's CDR3 is CASSGTSTGEAFF. In DNA form, the CDR3 reads TGTGCCAGCAGTGGAACTTCGACAGGGGAAGCTTTCTTT.

In this sample, this clone turned up a few times. This rearrangement joins TRBV6-6 to TRBJ1-4; D may be TRBD1 (5 bases). The CDR3 is 13 residues long. Trimming took 7 bases from V and 8 from J, leaving 14 bases between them. CDR1 is MNHNY, CDR2 SVGAGI, per germline (reference sequence). In DNA, the CDR3 is TGTGCCAGCACTAACCCTGGGGGGGAAAAACTGTTTTTT. Amino acids: CASTNPGGEKLFF.

The CDR3 region has the DNA TGTGCCAGCAGCCTAGGCGGTGGGAATCAGCCCCAGCATTTT. Translating it yields CASSLGGGNQPQHF. V and J are TRBV14 and TRBJ1-5; D remains ambiguous. The germline gives CDR1 SGHDN, CDR2 FVKESK. The CDR3 consists of 14 residues. V lost 4 bases to trimming and J lost 4 bases, with 11 bases between them.

The chain joins TRBV6-5 to TRBJ1-4; TRBD1 matches at 7 bases. Trimming removed 6 bases from V and 4 bases from J; junction bases left unmatched: 5. This CDR3 is built from 14 residues. Germline lookup yields CDR1 MNHEY and CDR2 SVGAGI. CDR3 in DNA: TGTGCCAGCAGCCGCGGGACAGTTAATGAAAAACTGTTTTTT. Translation gives CASSRGTVNEKLFF.

This clone was observed a few times. The gene calls are TRBV10-1 and TRBJ1-4, with TRBD1 as a possible D gene (6 bases). The V end was cut by 7 bases, the J end by 8 bases, with 17 bases between. The CDR3 has 14 residues. CDR1 is WNHNN, CDR2 SYGVQD, per germline (reference sequence). Written as DNA, the CDR3 is TGCGCCAGCACCTCCGGGACAATAGGGGAAAAACTGTTTTTT. Protein: CASTSGTIGEKLFF.

This clone was detected once. V usage is TRBV5-6 and J usage is TRBJ1-6; the D is unclear. The germline CDR1 and CDR2 sequences are SGHDT and YYEEEE. The V end was cut by 4 bases, the J end by 0 bases, with 11 bases between. The CDR3 totals 16 residues. The CDR3 protein is CASSIGLSSYNSPLHF. CDR3 nucleotides: TGTGCCAGCAGCATCGGACTGAGCTCCTATAATTCACCCCTCCACTTT.

The rearrangement links TRBV4-3 to TRBJ2-1; 7 bases are a match to TRBD1. The CDR3 is 16 residues long. Per germline, CDR1 LGHNA and CDR2 YSLEER. With V trimmed by 0 bases and J by 5 bases, 7 bases remained unmatched. The CDR3 protein is CASSQDWTGNNNEQFF. As DNA, the CDR3 is TGCGCCAGCAGCCAAGATTGGACAGGAAATAACAATGAGCAGTTCTTC.

This chain links TRBV5-6 with TRBJ1-1; the D gene is possibly TRBD1 (5 bases). The germline V gene encodes CDR1 SGHDT and CDR2 YYEEEE. This CDR3 has 12 residues. Trimming took off 1 base at V and 8 bases at J, with 9 bases between the two ends. CDR3 nucleotide sequence: TGTGCCAGCAGCTTGAGGGGTCAAGAAGCTTTCTTT. Amino acid sequence: CASSLRGQEAFF.

Only a few counts were recorded for this clone. The V gene is TRBV2, the J gene TRBJ2-3; 10 bases are a match to TRBD1. Unmatched junction bases numbered 6, after V lost 10 bases and J lost 5 bases. The CDR3 is 13 residues long. CDR1 and CDR2 (germline): SNHLY, FYNNEI. The CDR3 nucleotides read TGTGCCACCCCGGGACAGGGGCAAGATACGCAGTATTTT. It yields the protein CATPGQGQDTQYF.

This chain's CDR3 is CASRQLDRAGEKLFF. The CDR3 coding sequence is TGTGCCAGCAGGCAACTCGACAGGGCTGGTGAAAAACTGTTTTTT. The chain is built from TRBV6-5 and TRBJ1-4; 7 bases are a match to TRBD1. Germline-derived CDR1 and CDR2 are MNHEY and SVGAGI. V dropped 6 bases and J dropped 7; count of bases not matched to a gene: 11. The CDR3 runs to 15 residues.

This chain links TRBV7-2 with TRBJ2-7; no clear D gene. V lost 5 bases, J lost 0 bases, and 11 bases lay in between. Germline V gene lookup returns CDR1 SGHTA and CDR2 FQGNSA. This CDR3 has 14 residues. The CDR3 loop is CASSQQSYSYEQYF. In DNA, the CDR3 is TGTGCCAGCAGCCAACAGTCCTACTCCTACGAGCAGTACTTC. The full variable domain, with the rest looked up from reference TRBV7-2 and TRBJ2-7, is GAGVSQSPSNKVTEKGKDVELRCDPISGHTALYWYRQSLGQGLEFLIYFQGNSAPDKSGLPSDRFSAERTGGSVSTLTIQRTQQEDSAVYLCASSQQSYSYEQYFGPGTRLTVT.

This chain connects TRBV15 to TRBJ2-1; TRBD2 matches at 12 bases. The germline V gene encodes CDR1 LNHNV and CDR2 YYDKDF (reference sequence). V was pared by 3 bases and J by 3 bases, with 9 bases of the junction left unmatched. This CDR3 has 18 residues. CDR3 in DNA: TGTGCCACCAGCAGCGTTAAGACTAGCGGGGGCATCTACAATGAGCAGTTCTTC. As protein: CATSSVKTSGGIYNEQFF.

This clone was observed a single time. The chain uses TRBV11-3 and TRBJ2-3; D perhaps matches TRBD2 (5 bases). Trimming shortened V by 1 base and J by 3 bases, and 11 bases separated the two germline ends. CDR3 size: 15 residues. Germline CDR1 SGHNT, CDR2 YENEEA. CDR3 sequence reads: CASSLGETRTDTQYF. CDR3 bases: TGTGCCAGCAGCTTAGGGGAGACAAGGACAGATACGCAGTATTTT. The entire variable domain, with the rest obtained from reference TRBV11-3 and TRBJ2-3, is as follows: EAGVVQSPRYKIIEKKQPVAFWCNPISGHNTLYWYLQNLGQGPELLIRYENEEAVDDSQLPKDRFSAERLKGVDSTLKIQPAELGDSAVYLCASSLGETRTDTQYFGPGTRLTVL.

CDR3 sequence reads: CSVEAGWGYTF. The CDR3 bases are TGCAGCGTTGAGGCAGGGTGGGGCTACACCTTC. The chain combines TRBV29-1 with TRBJ1-2; TRBD1 might be the D (5 bases). V shed 3 bases and J shed 8 bases, with 10 bases lying between them. The CDR3 length is 11 residues. Germline values: CDR1 SQVTM, CDR2 ANQGSEA.

This rearrangement joins TRBV28 to TRBJ2-7; TRBD1 matches 9 bases. The trim removed 3 bases at V and 3 bases at J, leaving 0 bases unmatched. The length of the CDR3 is 13 residues. In germline, CDR1 is MDHEN, CDR2 SYDVKM. The CDR3 region is CASSLGQGYEQYF. The CDR3 DNA is TGTGCCAGCAGTTTGGGACAGGGCTACGAGCAGTACTTC.

The chain combines TRBV28 with TRBJ1-4, with D possibly being TRBD1 (6 bases). CDR3 length equals 15 residues. The germline CDR1 and CDR2 sequences are MDHEN and SYDVKM. The V end was cut by 2 bases, the J end by 5 bases, with 12 bases between. The CDR3 loop reads CASSLIGQGNEKLFF. The CDR3, as DNA: TGTGCCAGCAGTTTAATAGGGCAGGGGAATGAAAAACTGTTTTTT.

V gene TRBV29-1 combines with J gene TRBJ2-2; D is unclear. The CDR3 has 13 residues. Trimming shortened V by 4 bases and J by 6 bases, and 12 bases separated the two germline ends. Germline V lookup: CDR1 SQVTM, CDR2 ANQGSEA. The CDR3 nucleotides read TGCAGCGTTGGCTTAGTTACTGCCGGGGAGCTGTTTTTT. It specifies CSVGLVTAGELFF.

This rearrangement joins TRBV19 to TRBJ1-3; D uncertain. Between the trimmed V and J ends, which lost 8 bases and 4 bases, there was a span of 12 bases. This CDR3 has 13 amino acids. Germline V gene sequence: CDR1 LNHDA, CDR2 SQIVND (reference sequence). The CDR3 here is CASFGLPGNTIYF. The DNA of the CDR3 is TGTGCCAGTTTCGGTCTTCCCGGAAACACCATATATTTT.

This chain joins TRBV28 and TRBJ2-2; D is possibly TRBD1 (5 bases). The V end was cut by 5 bases, the J end by 4 bases, with 8 bases between. CDR1 and CDR2 from the germline V gene are MDHEN and SYDVKM. The CDR3 totals 13 residues. The CDR3 DNA reads as TGTGCCAGCAGTCCGACAGTCACCGGGGAGCTGTTTTTT. It translates to CASSPTVTGELFF.

The gene calls are TRBV15 and TRBJ2-7; a possible D gene is TRBD1 (5 bases). This CDR3 is built from 15 residues. The germline V and J ends were trimmed by 5 bases and 0 bases, with 14 bases remaining between them. From germline, CDR1 is LNHNV and CDR2 YYDKDF (reference sequence). The CDR3 bases are TGTGCCACCAGCCAGGACACCTCGAGCTCCTACGAGCAGTACTTC. Translation gives CATSQDTSSSYEQYF.

This chain links TRBV6-5 with TRBJ1-2; weak D call: TRBD1 (5 bases). The CDR3 has 14 amino acids. Germline V gene sequence: CDR1 MNHEY, CDR2 SVGAGI. V lost 1 base and J 6 bases, leaving 12 bases between the germline ends. CDR3 in amino acids: CASSYWGAKDGYTF. As DNA, the CDR3 is TGTGCCAGCAGTTACTGGGGCGCGAAGGATGGCTACACCTTC.

This sequence joins TRBV2 and TRBJ1-5, with D perhaps TRBD1 (6 bases). This CDR3 contains 15 residues. V shed 5 bases and J shed 0 bases, with 11 bases lying between them. Germline assignment: CDR1 SNHLY and CDR2 FYNNEI. CDR3 residues: CASSSQGSSNQPQHF. The CDR3 DNA reads as TGTGCCAGCAGTTCTCAGGGGTCTAGCAATCAGCCCCAGCATTTT.

The chain couples TRBV5-1 to TRBJ2-3; the D is unclear. Trimming took off 2 bases at V and 6 bases at J, with 7 bases between the two ends. CDR1 is SGHRS, CDR2 YFSETQ, per germline. This CDR3 region has 12 residues. The CDR3 spells CASSFSSDTQYF. In DNA form, the CDR3 reads TGCGCCAGCAGCTTTAGTTCTGATACGCAGTATTTT.

The J gene is TRBJ1-5, the V gene TRBV6-5, with TRBD1 matching 8 bases. The CDR3 extends over 15 amino acids. Germline V gene data show CDR1 as MNHEY and CDR2 as SVGAGI. The ends lost 0 bases at V and 6 bases at J; junction bases unmatched: 4. The CDR3 region is CASSYSAGGGQPQHF. The CDR3 DNA reads as TGTGCCAGCAGTTACTCGGCAGGGGGCGGTCAGCCCCAGCATTTT.